A single sample is the source of the 6 T cell receptor beta chains below, sequenced in a study of T cell repertoires in cytomegalovirus infection. For these receptors, no antigen is known. TCRdb processed the reads anew with MiXCR; each CDR3 protein has one entry. The sample holds about 700,000 distinct CDR3 sequences, around 30% seen once. The sample here was cultured PBMCs, taken from culture after CMV antigen stimulation. All receptors derive from a human donor in good health (CMV status not recorded). Some clones in this sample may be carry-over from other donors' samples.

J is TRBJ2-7 and V is TRBV6-5; possibly TRBD1 for D (6 bases). Germline V gene lookup returns CDR1 MNHEY and CDR2 SVGAGI. The CDR3 contains 16 residues. V was cut by 0 bases and J by 2 bases, with 14 bases left in between. CDR3 in amino acids: CASSYSPQGDTYEQYF. CDR3 DNA sequence: TGTGCCAGCAGTTACTCCCCCCAAGGGGACACCTACGAGCAGTACTTC.

This rearrangement joins TRBV12-3 or TRBV12-4 to TRBJ2-1; D may be TRBD2 (6 bases). The CDR3 is made up of 14 amino acids. The V gene lost 1 base and the J gene lost 7 bases, with 11 bases spanning the gap. In DNA, the CDR3 is TGTGCCAGCAGTTTAGGGGACTTCCAGAATGAGCAGTTCTTC. Its translation: CASSLGDFQNEQFF.

The chain has TRBV12-3 or TRBV12-4 and TRBJ2-1; D may correspond to TRBD1 or TRBD2 (5 bases each). CDR3 size: 14 residues. The germline V and J ends were trimmed by 10 bases and 4 bases, with 17 bases remaining between them. The CDR3 bases are TGTGCCACCCTAAGGGGAGCTCCTTACAATGAGCAGTTCTTC. Protein: CATLRGAPYNEQFF.

V and J are TRBV20-1 and TRBJ1-5, with 7 bases that match TRBD1. The trim removed 6 bases at V and 7 bases at J, leaving 9 bases unmatched. This CDR3 has 13 residues. Germline V lookup: CDR1 DFQATT, CDR2 SNEGSKA (reference sequence). CDR3 sequence reads: CSALQGNIQPQHF. Here the CDR3 DNA reads TGCAGTGCCCTACAGGGGAACATACAGCCCCAGCATTTT.

The chain combines TRBV3-1 with TRBJ2-1, with unresolved D. The V end lost 0 bases, the J end lost 15 bases, and 15 bases lay between the germline ends. Germline V lookup: CDR1 LGHDT, CDR2 YNNKEL (reference sequence). CDR3 length: 13 amino acids. CDR3 DNA sequence: TGTGCCAGCAGCCAAGACTTATTTAACGGGCCGTTCTTC. Translation gives CASSQDLFNGPFF.

This clonotype was recorded many times. V and J are TRBV7-2 and TRBJ2-3, with a tentative D call TRBD2 (5 bases). This CDR3 spans 15 amino acids. Germline lookup yields CDR1 SGHTA and CDR2 FQGNSA. The ends were cut back, 2 bases at V and 1 base at J, with 10 bases in the middle. The CDR3 region has the DNA TGTGCCAGCAGCTTAATTGTGGGAGGCACAGATACGCAGTATTTT. Its protein product is CASSLIVGGTDTQYF. Together with reference TRBV7-2 and TRBJ2-3, the CDR3 gives the full variable domain: GAGVSQSPSNKVTEKGKDVELRCDPISGHTALYWYRQSLGQGLEFLIYFQGNSAPDKSGLPSDRFSAERTGGSVSTLTIQRTQQEDSAVYLCASSLIVGGTDTQYFGPGTRLTVL.